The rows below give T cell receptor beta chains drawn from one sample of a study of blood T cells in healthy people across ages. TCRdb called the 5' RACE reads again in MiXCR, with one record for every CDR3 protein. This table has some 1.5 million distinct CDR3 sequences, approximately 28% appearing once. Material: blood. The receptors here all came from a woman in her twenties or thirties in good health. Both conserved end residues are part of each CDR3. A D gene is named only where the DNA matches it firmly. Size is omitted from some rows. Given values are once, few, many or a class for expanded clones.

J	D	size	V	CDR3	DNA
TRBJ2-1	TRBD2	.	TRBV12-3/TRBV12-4	CASRPGLAVDEQFF	TGTGCCAGCAGACCGGGACTAGCGGTTGATGAGCAGTTCTTC
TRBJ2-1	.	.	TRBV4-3	CASSQDRDSPGGEQFF	TGCGCCAGCAGCCAAGATAGAGACTCTCCCGGGGGCGAGCAGTTCTTC
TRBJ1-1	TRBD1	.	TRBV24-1	CATSDPGQKGRAFF	TGTGCCACCAGTGATCCGGGACAGAAAGGGCGAGCTTTCTTT
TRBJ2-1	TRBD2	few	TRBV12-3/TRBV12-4	CASSVVSGRINEQFF	TGTGCCAGCAGTGTCGTTAGCGGGAGGATAAATGAGCAGTTCTTC
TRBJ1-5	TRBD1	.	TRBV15	CATSETGPYSNQPQHF	TGTGCCACCAGCGAGACAGGGCCCTATAGCAATCAGCCCCAGCATTTT
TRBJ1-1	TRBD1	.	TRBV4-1	CASSQSGQIDTGAFF	TGCGCCAGCAGCCAATCGGGACAGATAGACACTGGAGCTTTCTTT
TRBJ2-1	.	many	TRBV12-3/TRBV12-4	CASRKTGNYNEQFF	TGTGCCAGCAGAAAAACCGGGAACTACAATGAGCAGTTCTTC
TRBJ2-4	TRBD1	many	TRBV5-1	CASSLDRGKNIQYF	TGCGCCAGCAGCCTGGACAGGGGCAAAAACATTCAGTACTTC
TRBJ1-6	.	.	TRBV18	CASSPRNTDNSPLHF	TGTGCCAGCTCACCACGGAACACCGATAATTCACCCCTCCACTTT
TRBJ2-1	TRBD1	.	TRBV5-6	CASSLDRGLDNEQFF	TGTGCCAGCAGTTTAGACAGGGGGCTCGACAATGAGCAGTTCTTC
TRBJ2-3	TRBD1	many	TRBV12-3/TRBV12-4	CASSFRGRTDTQYF	TGTGCCAGCAGTTTCAGGGGGCGGACAGATACGCAGTATTTT
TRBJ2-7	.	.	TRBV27	CASSSRRFYEQYF	TGTGCCAGCAGTTCCCGGCGATTCTACGAGCAGTACTTC
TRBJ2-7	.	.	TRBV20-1	CSARERGSLPYEQYF	TGCAGTGCTAGAGAGCGTGGGTCCCTTCCCTACGAGCAGTACTTC
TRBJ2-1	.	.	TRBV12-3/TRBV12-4	CAGRDPRINEQFF	TGTGCCGGCAGGGATCCCAGAATCAATGAGCAGTTCTTC
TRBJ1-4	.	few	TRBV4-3	CASSQVSDGREKLFF	TGCGCCAGCAGCCAAGTTTCAGATGGGCGTGAAAAACTGTTTTTT
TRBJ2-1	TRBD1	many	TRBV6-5	CASSRQGVGSYNEQFF	TGTGCCAGCAGTCGACAGGGTGTCGGGTCCTACAATGAGCAGTTCTTC
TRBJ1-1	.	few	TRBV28	CASSVQADTEAFF	TGTGCCAGCAGTGTACAGGCTGACACTGAAGCTTTCTTT
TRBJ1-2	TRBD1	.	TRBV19	CASTPWTGDHYGYTF	TGTGCCAGCACCCCGTGGACAGGGGACCACTATGGCTACACCTTC
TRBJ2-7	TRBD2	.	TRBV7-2	CTSSLGGGSGRFYEQYF	TGTACCAGCAGCTTAGGAGGGGGTAGCGGGAGATTCTACGAGCAGTACTTC
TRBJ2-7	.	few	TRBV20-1	CSARGSIGGVRYEQYF	TGCAGTGCTAGGGGCTCTATCGGGGGCGTCCGGTACGAGCAGTACTTC
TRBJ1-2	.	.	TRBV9	CASSPGGGSGYTF	TGTGCCAGCAGCCCGGGTGGGGGGAGCGGCTACACCTTC
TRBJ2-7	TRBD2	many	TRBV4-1	CASSQPGLRGLEQYF	TGCGCCAGCAGCCAACCGGGACTACGGGGGTTGGAGCAGTACTTC
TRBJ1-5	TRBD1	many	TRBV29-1	CSVDTGGGQPQHF	TGCAGCGTTGACACAGGGGGCGGTCAGCCCCAGCATTTT
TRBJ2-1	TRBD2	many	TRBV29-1	CSVYGTSNEQFF	TGCAGCGTTTACGGGACTAGCAATGAGCAGTTCTTC
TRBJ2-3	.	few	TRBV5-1	CASRAGSVDTQYF	TGCGCCAGCAGGGCAGGGTCAGTAGATACGCAGTATTTT
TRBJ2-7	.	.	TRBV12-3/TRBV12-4	CAGSLGAVLSTGQYF	TGTGCCGGCAGTTTAGGCGCCGTCCTCTCCACAGGGCAGTACTTC
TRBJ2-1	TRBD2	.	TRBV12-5	CASGLAGGYGQFF	TGTGCTAGTGGACTAGCGGGAGGATACGGGCAGTTCTTC
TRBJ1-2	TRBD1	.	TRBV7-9	CASSLGFRDRESDYGYTF	TGTGCCAGCAGCTTAGGGTTCCGGGACAGGGAATCTGACTATGGCTACACCTTC